This record covers a single T cell receptor beta chain. Its binding antigen is unknown. No clone much larger than this one lies a single base away; base qualities are absent. Donors were healthy HIV-negative adults with no recently reported acute infections or vaccinations. Only Caucasian adults living in Nashville, Tennessee, USA were represented among the donors. In the unsorted samples, around 81 million PBMCs were counted, and genomic DNA was extracted using the QIAamp DNA Blood Mini kit. Blood was obtained by leukapheresis, after which PBMCs were separated by Ficoll-Histopaque density gradient centrifugation and cryopreserved in liquid nitrogen vapor phase. Trimming at the junction amounts to 6 bases on V and 5 bases on J, and the germline ends lie 17 bases apart. According to the germline V gene, CDR1 reads SGHRS and CDR2 reads YFSETQ. The CDR3 starts with the cysteine, ends with the phenylalanine, and has 14 residues. Only the CDR3 part of the read is kept: 42 bases, read in frame from the first base.

This record belongs to a study of shared clonotypes between healthy human individuals (dated by TCRdb to about 2020). Turning to the overall study: The cohort included three men and two women between 18 and 49 years of age. Each donor's leukapheresis produced roughly between about 0.9 and 9.5 billion PBMCs. Different laboratories and diverse techniques were used to prepare libraries and sequence TCR repertoires, to increase sequencing depth and limit assay-specific biases. To estimate repertoire size and how much clonotype sharing occurs between individuals, the study deeply sequenced the blood TCR repertoires of about five healthy adults.

Results and caveats for the whole study, not just this receptor: The small number of donors limited the genetic and exposure-history diversity represented. Based on pairwise subsampling, the degree of clonotype sharing among donors was expected to be affected by sequencing depth. Only blood was sampled, and tissue TCR repertoires likely differ from those in blood.

Using the deep immunoSEQ assay, multiplex PCR amplified TCR CDR3 regions from genomic DNA. Extracted genomic DNA from each cell subset was spread evenly across all wells of several immunoSEQ 96-well plates, with each plate serving as a replicate. Each replicate PCR for unsorted PBMC received about 300 ng genomic DNA, equal to approximately 30,000 T cell genomes. Ten immunoSEQ deep assay plates were used to sequence unsorted PBMC genomic DNA. The purified libraries were quantified using a Qubit 3.0 fluorometer, sized with a Bioanalyzer 2100, and then quantified again using the KAPA Library Quantification kit. Every immunoSEQ 96-well plate was sequenced on a dedicated single-read 150-cycle Illumina NextSeq 550 flow cell. In the authors' own workflow: The immunoSEQ output contained only junctional sequences without quality scores, so filtering could not match that applied to full-length reads. Sequences were annotated with PyIR, a Python wrapper for IgBLAST v1.9, using IMGT germline references to assign V/J genes and CDR3. Reads with weak V/J assignments (E-value above 1e-6), missing CDR3, stop codons, out-of-frame junctions, or ambiguous translated residues were removed. V3J clonotypes were defined as sequences sharing an identical inferred V gene, J gene, and CDR3 amino acid sequence. Percentage overlap between repertoires was computed as shared unique clonotypes divided by the size of the smaller repertoire. RTK rarefaction, the Chao1 estimator, and Recon v2.1 estimates of unobserved clonotypes were used to assess repertoire richness. TCRdb re-hosts the immuneACCESS table, in-frame sequences only. Its copies lack some clones; in the studies checked, an unresolved V gene accounts for under half of them, and the cause for the rest is not known. The DNA gave D and trimming, while V, J and clone size come from that table. Within this sample are fewer than 550,000 clones, with 75% to 80% of them counted one time only. The top ten constitute around 12% of the sample.

The sequence links TRBV5-1 to TRBJ2-5, and TRBD1 may be the D gene, going by 5 matching bases. This clonotype was obtained from a woman aged 40 to 49 in good health. Some clones in this sample may be carry-over from other donors' samples. The material sequenced was PBMCs. The bases are TGCGCCAGCACCCCAAGCAGGGCTGGTGAGACCCAGTACTTC. The translation is CASTPSRAGETQYF.